Below are 27 T cell receptor beta chains sequenced from a single sample in a study of control samples from healthy donors and cancer patients. The repertoire was sequenced with immunoSEQ multiplex PCR; TCRdb's copy has only in-frame clones and lacks some. Here the sample spans fewer than 500,000 clones, 80% to 95% being singletons. The sequencing input was PBMCs. The source of these receptors is a man between 40 and 49 years old with head and neck cancer.

The genes are TRBV19 and TRBJ2-7; tentatively, D is TRBD1 (5 bases). The ends were cut back, 5 bases at V and 4 bases at J, with 18 bases in the middle. The CDR3 loop spans 15 amino acids. Germline assignment: CDR1 LNHDA and CDR2 SQIVND (reference sequence). CDR3 sequence (DNA): TGTGCCAGTAGTGCCAGGGTTACTCCACTTTACGAGCAGTACTTC. Residues: CASSARVTPLYEQYF.

This clone has a handful of counts. V and J are TRBV5-1 and TRBJ1-1; possible D gene TRBD1, 6 bases. This CDR3 spans 13 amino acids. CDR1 is SGHRS, CDR2 YFSETQ, per germline. The V gene lost 4 bases and the J gene lost 5 bases, with 12 bases spanning the gap. The CDR3 reads CASSPDSFTEAFF. CDR3 nucleotides: TGCGCCAGCAGCCCGGACAGCTTTACTGAAGCTTTCTTT. Using reference TRBV5-1 and TRBJ1-1 for the parts outside the CDR3, the full variable domain is KAGVTQTPRYLIKTRGQQVTLSCSPISGHRSVSWYQQTPGQGLQFLFEYFSETQRNKGNFPGRFSGRQFSNSRSEMNVSTLELGDSALYLCASSPDSFTEAFFGQGTRLTVV.

The chain has TRBV9 and TRBJ1-3, with no clear D. V lost 5 bases, J lost 2 bases, and 11 bases lay in between. Germline V gene sequence: CDR1 SGDLS, CDR2 YYNGEE. There are 14 residues in the CDR3. In DNA form, the CDR3 reads TGTGCCAGCAGTTACGAGGGTGCTGGAAACACCATATATTTT. It yields the protein CASSYEGAGNTIYF.

J is TRBJ2-7 and V is TRBV5-6; D perhaps matches TRBD1 (5 bases). V lost 0 bases to trimming and J lost 5 bases, with 15 bases between them. CDR3 length: 15 amino acids. Germline V gene lookup returns CDR1 SGHDT and CDR2 YYEEEE. CDR3 region: CASSLGAGPLDEQYF. CDR3 sequence (DNA): TGTGCCAGCAGCTTGGGTGCAGGGCCCCTCGACGAGCAGTACTTC.

CDR3 region: CASSPRPGQGGSSYEQYF. The CDR3, as DNA: TGTGCCAGCAGCCCTAGACCCGGACAGGGGGGAAGCTCCTACGAGCAGTACTTC. The chain uses TRBV14 and TRBJ2-7; 10 bases agree with TRBD1. V trimming: 4 bases; J trimming: 0 bases; junction bases outside the gene matches: 12. Per germline, CDR1 SGHDN and CDR2 FVKESK. CDR3 length: 18 amino acids.

The chain carries TRBV29-1 and TRBJ2-5, with 9 bases aligning to TRBD1. The CDR3 consists of 14 residues. Germline lookup yields CDR1 SQVTM and CDR2 ANQGSEA. V was pared by 4 bases and J by 3 bases, with 6 bases of the junction left unmatched. The CDR3 here is CSVADRGYEETQYF. The CDR3 DNA sequence: TGCAGCGTTGCGGACAGGGGTTACGAAGAGACCCAGTACTTC.

This chain connects TRBV7-2 to TRBJ1-1; 8 bases fit TRBD1. Germline assignment: CDR1 SGHTA and CDR2 FQGNSA. Trimming took 2 bases from V and 4 from J; bases not matched to a gene: 6. The CDR3 consists of 15 residues. In nucleotides, the CDR3 is TGTGCCAGCAGCTTATCAGGGGGCGAAGGCACTGAAGCTTTCTTT. Its translation is CASSLSGGEGTEAFF.

The table lists this clone with a count of one. This chain uses TRBV6-5 with TRBJ1-1, with D perhaps matching TRBD1 (6 bases). This CDR3 comprises 15 residues. V was clipped by 5 bases and J by 6 bases, with 19 bases between them. The germline V gene encodes CDR1 MNHEY and CDR2 SVGAGI. The CDR3 protein is CASSLISGARAEAFF. The CDR3 DNA is TGTGCCAGCAGTCTCATATCGGGGGCGCGCGCTGAAGCTTTCTTT.

The CDR3 nucleotides are TGTGCCAGCAGCCCGGCGGGGGGGGGCACCTACGAGCAGTACTTC. Protein sequence: CASSPAGGGTYEQYF. V usage is TRBV14 and J usage is TRBJ2-7; 9 bases fit TRBD2. V shed 4 bases, J shed 2 bases, and the junction held 6 bases outside the gene matches. This CDR3 contains 15 residues. Germline V gene data show CDR1 as SGHDN and CDR2 as FVKESK.

The chain uses TRBV28 and TRBJ1-2; TRBD1 matches at 12 bases. The CDR3 consists of 15 residues. V was clipped by 6 bases and J by 7 bases; unmatched bases: 9. Germline CDR1 reads MDHEN; CDR2 reads SYDVKM. The CDR3 is CASSPRDRGLVGYTF. The CDR3 DNA follows: TGTGCCAGCAGCCCCCGGGACAGGGGGCTGGTTGGCTACACCTTC.

This chain uses TRBV4-3 with TRBJ2-1, with 10 bases fitting TRBD2. The ends lost 1 base at V and 8 bases at J; junction bases unmatched: 8. Germline V gene sequence: CDR1 LGHNA, CDR2 YSLEER. This CDR3 contains 16 residues. The CDR3 loop reads CASSQVGAGGFDEQFF. CDR3 sequence (DNA): TGCGCCAGCAGCCAAGTCGGAGCGGGGGGGTTCGATGAGCAGTTCTTC.

V usage is TRBV10-3 and J usage is TRBJ2-5; 12 nucleotides align to TRBD2. J gave up 2 bases and V 2 bases, and 6 bases lay outside the gene matches. Germline V gene sequence: CDR1 ENHRY, CDR2 SYGVKD. CDR3 length equals 17 residues. In DNA, the CDR3 is TGTGCCATCAGTGAGAGACTAGCGGGGGTGGAACAAGAGACCCAGTACTTC. This sequence encodes CAISERLAGVEQETQYF.

The V call is TRBV30, the J call TRBJ1-5; D is unclear. V lost 1 base to trimming and J lost 2 bases, with 6 bases between them. Germline values: CDR1 GTSNPN, CDR2 SVGIG (reference sequence). This CDR3 has 13 amino acids. For the CDR3, the DNA is TGTGCCTGGAGTGACACACGCAATCAGCCCCAGCATTTT. It specifies CAWSDTRNQPQHF.

The chain joins TRBV28 to TRBJ2-5, with D perhaps matching TRBD2 (5 bases). The CDR3 runs to 15 residues. CDR1 and CDR2 from the germline V gene are MDHEN and SYDVKM. The germline V and J ends were trimmed by 8 bases and 0 bases, with 16 bases remaining between them. The CDR3 coding sequence is TGTGCCAGCTCTATAGTACGAGCGGACCAAGAGACCCAGTACTTC. Residues: CASSIVRADQETQYF. Drawing the rest from reference TRBV28 and TRBJ2-5, the complete variable domain is DVKVTQSSRYLVKRTGEKVFLECVQDMDHENMFWYRQDPGLGLRLIYFSYDVKMKEKGDIPEGYSVSREKKERFSLILESASTNQTSMYLCASSIVRADQETQYFGPGTRLLVL.

V and J are TRBV28 and TRBJ1-6, with TRBD1 as a possible D gene (6 bases). Trimming cost V 6 bases and J 2 bases, with 26 bases left between them. The CDR3 is made up of 20 amino acids. Per germline, CDR1 MDHEN and CDR2 SYDVKM. The CDR3, as DNA: TGTGCCAGCAGCCCCCTATTTCGGCCGGGGGGGCCGGCCTATAATTCACCCCTCCACTTT. Translated: CASSPLFRPGGPAYNSPLHF.

The J gene is TRBJ2-5, the V gene TRBV7-6, with a possible D match to TRBD2 (5 bases). Germline CDR1 SGHVS, CDR2 FNYEAQ. The CDR3 consists of 16 residues. Trimming left V 5 bases short and J 4 bases short, with 20 bases between. The CDR3: CASSLLVFGERETQYF. The CDR3 DNA is TGTGCCAGCAGCCTCCTTGTTTTTGGGGAGCGAGAGACCCAGTACTTC.

This sequence joins TRBV5-1 and TRBJ2-2, with 9 bases aligning to TRBD2. Trimming removed 2 bases from V and 2 bases from J; junction bases left unmatched: 10. CDR1 is SGHRS, CDR2 YFSETQ, per germline. The CDR3 has 18 residues. The CDR3 sequence is CASSLRPGLAANTGELFF. The CDR3 bases are TGCGCCAGCAGCTTACGACCGGGACTAGCAGCTAACACCGGGGAGCTGTTTTTT.

CDR3 coding DNA: TGTGCCACCAGTGATTTACGGACAGGGAGCGAGCAGTACTTC. Residues: CATSDLRTGSEQYF. The chain couples TRBV24-1 to TRBJ2-7; 8 nucleotides line up with TRBD1. The CDR3 has 14 residues. The V and J ends lost 1 base and 6 bases, in that order; junction bases with no gene match: 4. Germline-derived CDR1 and CDR2 are KGHDR and SFDVKD.

J is TRBJ2-2 and V is TRBV19; the match to TRBD2 covers 7 bases. The CDR3 has 15 residues. V trimming: 3 bases; J trimming: 4 bases; junction bases outside the gene matches: 5. Germline CDR1 is LNHDA and CDR2 is SQIVND (reference sequence). The CDR3 sequence: CASSMRGRATGELFF. The CDR3 DNA reads TGTGCCAGTAGTATGAGAGGGAGGGCCACCGGGGAGCTGTTTTTT.

Remarks on this clone: At one end the junction does not follow the germline gene, possibly because of a read error. The V call is TRBV6-7, the J call TRBJ2-7; D ambiguous. TRBV6-7 is classed as an ORF, of uncertain function. This CDR3 is 11 amino acids long. DNA for the CDR3: TGTGCCAGCACCCGTTCCTACGGGCAGTACTTC. Protein sequence: CASTRSYGQYF.

V usage is TRBV7-6 and J usage is TRBJ1-1, with a weak D call TRBD1 (5 bases). This CDR3 comprises 16 residues. V lost 5 bases, J lost 4 bases, and 20 bases lay in between. Looked up from germline, CDR1 is SGHVS and CDR2 is FNYEAQ. For the CDR3, the DNA is TGTGCCAGCAGCATAGAGGCAGGGAGGAGAGGCACTGAAGCTTTCTTT. It encodes CASSIEAGRRGTEAFF. Combining the CDR3 with reference TRBV7-6 and TRBJ1-1 gives the whole variable domain GAGVSQSPRYKVTKRGQDVALRCDPISGHVSLYWYRQALGQGPEFLTYFNYEAQQDKSGLPNDRFSAERPEGSISTLTIQRTEQRDSAMYRCASSIEAGRRGTEAFFGQGTRLTVV.

The CDR3 nucleotides read TGTGCCAGCAGCCCCAGCGGATCCTACGAGCAGTACTTC. Translating it yields CASSPSGSYEQYF. The chain joins TRBV7-9 to TRBJ2-7, with a tentative D call TRBD2 (5 bases). The CDR3 covers 13 residues. CDR1 and CDR2 (germline): SEHNR, FQNEAQ (reference sequence). V dropped 5 bases and J dropped 1 base, with 9 bases sitting between them.

The rearrangement links TRBV7-2 to TRBJ1-4, with TRBD1 matching 8 bases. Germline V lookup: CDR1 SGHTA, CDR2 FQGNSA. Trimming cost V 5 bases and J 8 bases; bases outside gene matches: 10. There are 15 residues in the CDR3. The CDR3 loop is CASSAVRTGSEKLFF. The CDR3 nucleotides read TGTGCCAGCAGCGCCGTGCGGACAGGGAGCGAAAAACTGTTTTTT.

Written as DNA, the CDR3 is TGTGCCAGCAGTTTATCGAGAGGGGGAAACACTGAAGCTTTCTTT. Its protein product is CASSLSRGGNTEAFF. J is TRBJ1-1 and V is TRBV27; D might be TRBD1 (6 bases). The CDR3 is made up of 15 amino acids. Between the trimmed V and J ends, which lost 0 bases and 2 bases, there was a span of 10 bases. Germline V gene data show CDR1 as MNHEY and CDR2 as SMNVEV (reference sequence).

The chain carries TRBV28 and TRBJ1-1; 10 nucleotides agree with TRBD1. The junction had 9 bases not matched to a gene; V was cut back by 1 base and J by 7 bases. The V gene's germline CDR1 is MDHEN and CDR2 SYDVKM. The CDR3 has 16 amino acids. The CDR3 region is CASSLFGTGDVGEAFF. The CDR3 DNA reads as TGTGCCAGCAGTTTATTCGGGACAGGGGACGTCGGTGAAGCTTTCTTT.

The CDR3 coding sequence is TGTGCCAGCAGCTTAGGAGGGACGACTGAAGCTTTCTTT. It codes for CASSLGGTTEAFF. The V and J genes are TRBV9 and TRBJ1-1, with D possibly TRBD1 on 5 matching bases. Germline CDR1 is SGDLS and CDR2 is YYNGEE. The CDR3 covers 13 residues. V was trimmed by 4 bases and J by 5 bases, leaving 12 bases between them.

The CDR3 protein is CASSTTPGRPLEQFF. For the CDR3, the DNA is TGTGCCAGCTCAACCACGCCAGGGCGGCCGTTGGAGCAGTTCTTC. The chain couples TRBV18 to TRBJ2-1; tentative D call: TRBD1 (5 bases). The length of the CDR3 is 15 residues. Deletions cut 5 bases from V and 10 bases from J, with 21 bases between. CDR1 KGHSH and CDR2 LQKENI come from the germline V gene.